This entry describes one T cell receptor beta chain. A much bigger clone sits one base away, suggesting this may be a read error. This sample was taken from a study of Graves' ophthalmopathy and Graves' hyperthyroidism. RNA transcripts were the source from which TCR beta CDR3 regions were amplified. An initial RT-PCR round employing HTBI primers preceded a second-round multiplex PCR. TCRdb re-derived calls from the multiplex PCR reads in MiXCR, one entry per CDR3 protein. This table has approximately 700,000 distinct CDR3 sequences, approximately 40% appearing once. The V end lost 9 bases, the J end lost 12 bases, and 23 bases lay between the germline ends. The CDR3 runs 14 residues. Germline V lookup: CDR1 LNHDA, CDR2 SQIVND (reference sequence).

The origin of this receptor is an adult man with Graves' ophthalmopathy. The chain joins TRBV19 to TRBJ1-4, with D possibly being TRBD1 (5 bases). The sequenced material came from peripheral blood. The DNA for the CDR3 is TGTGCCAGCCAGAGGGACGGCCGTTGGGGGGAACTGTTTTTT. This gives the protein CASQRDGRWGELFF.